This entry is about one T cell receptor (beta chain). In the sorted-subset replicate PCRs, 200 ng DNA, 30,000 or so T cell genomes, was used. Method: immunoSEQ multiplex PCR; TCRdb's copy keeps in-frame clones and lacks some. The sample shows hundreds of thousands of clones, roughly 98% of them seen only once. Terminally differentiated effector memory CD45RA+ cells were excluded from the naive CD8 cells, which were CD45RO-negative and positively selected for CCR7. The record originates from a study of shared clonotypes between healthy human individuals. The CDR3 contains 16 residues. The V gene's germline CDR1 is KGHSH and CDR2 LQKENI. With 2 bases removed from V and 0 bases from J, the gap between germline ends came to 14 bases.

This chain connects TRBV18 to TRBJ2-7; D possibly corresponds to TRBD1 (6 bases). The sequencing sample was made of naive CD8+ T cells sorted from blood. This TCR came from a man under 40 in good health. The CDR3 DNA reads TGTGCCAGCTCACCATCGGGTAGGGGGAACTCCTACGAGCAGTACTTC. The encoded protein is CASSPSGRGNSYEQYF.